One sample yielded the 6 T cell receptor beta chains listed below, sequenced in a study of blood T cell repertoires in COVID-19. Profiled with immunoSEQ multiplex PCR; TCRdb holds only in-frame clones, not every one. The table has more than 200,000 clones, over 75% seen once. Sequencing was done on a sample of PBMCs or T cells enriched from blood (not recorded which). The origin of the receptors is a man under 40 in a cohort exposed to, infected with or recovered from COVID-19 (not recorded which).

The chain is built from TRBV7-2 and TRBJ1-1; D is possibly TRBD1 (6 bases). The germline gives CDR1 SGHTA, CDR2 FQGNSA. With 5 bases removed from V and 0 bases from J, the gap between germline ends came to 13 bases. The CDR3 is 15 residues long. CDR3 protein: CASSPDRNLNTEAFF. CDR3 nucleotide sequence: TGTGCCAGCAGCCCGGACAGAAACTTGAACACTGAAGCTTTCTTT.

This clone was detected only once. In DNA, the CDR3 is TGCAGCGTAGTAGCGGGAGTGGTAGATACGCAGTATTTT. Residues: CSVVAGVVDTQYF. This rearrangement joins TRBV29-1 to TRBJ2-3, with 9 bases that match TRBD2. Per germline, CDR1 SQVTM and CDR2 ANQGSEA. V gave up 6 bases and J gave up 5 bases; unmatched junction bases: 6. The CDR3 runs 13 residues.

The V call is TRBV7-2, the J call TRBJ2-1; TRBD1 aligns across 7 bases. From germline, CDR1 is SGHTA and CDR2 FQGNSA. The junction had 11 bases not matched to a gene; V was cut back by 1 base and J by 14 bases. The CDR3 length is 14 residues. The CDR3 here is CASSLVWVGTAKFF. CDR3 DNA sequence: TGTGCCAGCAGCTTAGTTTGGGTGGGGACAGCTAAGTTCTTC. The whole variable domain, filled in from reference TRBV7-2 and TRBJ2-1, reads GAGVSQSPSNKVTEKGKDVELRCDPISGHTALYWYRQSLGQGLEFLIYFQGNSAPDKSGLPSDRFSAERTGGSVSTLTIQRTQQEDSAVYLCASSLVWVGTAKFFGPGTRLTVL.

V is TRBV28 and J is TRBJ2-5; possible D gene TRBD2, 6 bases. Trimming removed 8 bases from V and 3 bases from J, with 10 bases in between. Germline-derived CDR1 and CDR2 are MDHEN and SYDVKM. The CDR3 is made up of 12 amino acids. This CDR3 is CASGTLEETQYF. CDR3 DNA: TGTGCCAGCGGGACTCTCGAAGAGACCCAGTACTTC. Looking up the rest from reference TRBV28 and TRBJ2-5 gives the full variable domain: DVKVTQSSRYLVKRTGEKVFLECVQDMDHENMFWYRQDPGLGLRLIYFSYDVKMKEKGDIPEGYSVSREKKERFSLILESASTNQTSMYLCASGTLEETQYFGPGTRLLVL.

The chain couples TRBV25-1 to TRBJ2-7; D perhaps matches TRBD2 (6 bases). CDR3 length: 13 residues. Germline V gene sequence: CDR1 MGHDK, CDR2 SYGVNS. V lost 4 bases and J lost 6, with 13 bases in between. The CDR3 loop reads CASSVMAAGEQYF. The DNA for the CDR3 is TGTGCCAGCAGTGTAATGGCAGCGGGCGAGCAGTACTTC.

The chain employs TRBV5-1 and TRBJ2-2, with 9 positions matching TRBD2. The CDR3 spans 16 residues. With V trimmed by 0 bases and J by 5 bases, 5 bases remained unmatched. The germline gives CDR1 SGHRS, CDR2 YFSETQ. The CDR3 region has the DNA TGCGCCAGCAGCTTGGGAGCGGGAGGTCGGACCGGGGAGCTGTTTTTT. It is translated as CASSLGAGGRTGELFF.